This T cell receptor (beta chain) was recovered during a study of CD8 T cells in ankylosing spondylitis. A note on this clonotype: Its antigen is undetermined.

General observations from the study: Reportedly, matched ankylosing spondylitis synovial fluid was significantly enriched for disease-linked clones. Earlier reports found some motif variants in synovial fluid and blood in reactive arthritis. Among TCR beta sequences, a motif of roughly 8 highly homologous variants appeared characteristic of ankylosing spondylitis blood.

The CDR3 is 15 residues long. J gave up 2 bases and V 8 bases, and 4 bases lay outside the gene matches. The V gene's germline CDR1 is SGHRS and CDR2 YFSETQ. Quantitative 5'-RACE with molecular barcodes was used to make the TCR beta libraries. In TCRdb, the 5' RACE reads were re-called with MiXCR into one record per CDR3 protein. The data hold some 400,000 distinct CDR3 sequences, with around 22% observed a single time. This TCR came from a male donor with ankylosing spondylitis. The material sequenced was blood, either unsorted or a sorted T cell fraction (not recorded which). The V and J genes are TRBV5-1 and TRBJ2-3; TRBD2 agrees at 14 bases. CDR3 protein: CASRTSGGHTDTQYF. CDR3 DNA: TGCGCCAGTCGGACTAGCGGGGGGCACACAGATACGCAGTATTTT.